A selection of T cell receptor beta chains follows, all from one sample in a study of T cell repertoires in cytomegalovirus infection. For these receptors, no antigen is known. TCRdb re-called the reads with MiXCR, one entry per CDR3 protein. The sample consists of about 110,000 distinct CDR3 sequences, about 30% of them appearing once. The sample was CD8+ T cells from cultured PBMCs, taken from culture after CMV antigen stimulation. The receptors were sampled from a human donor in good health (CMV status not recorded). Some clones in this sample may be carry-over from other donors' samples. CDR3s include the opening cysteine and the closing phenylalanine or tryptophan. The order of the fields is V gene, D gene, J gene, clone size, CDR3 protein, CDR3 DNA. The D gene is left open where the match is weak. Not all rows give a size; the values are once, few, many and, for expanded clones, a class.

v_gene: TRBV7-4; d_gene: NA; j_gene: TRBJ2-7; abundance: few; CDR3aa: CASFGDPAYEQYF; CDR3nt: TGTGCCAGCTTCGGGGACCCGGCCTACGAGCAGTACTTC
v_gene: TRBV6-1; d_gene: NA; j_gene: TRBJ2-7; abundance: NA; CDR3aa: CASSEQAQGSEQYF; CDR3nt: TGTGCCAGCAGTGAACAAGCCCAGGGTAGCGAGCAGTACTTC
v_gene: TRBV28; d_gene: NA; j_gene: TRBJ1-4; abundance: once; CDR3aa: CASSPLEGSRREKLFF; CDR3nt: TGTGCCAGCAGTCCCCTGGAGGGGTCCCGAAGGGAAAAACTGTTTTTT
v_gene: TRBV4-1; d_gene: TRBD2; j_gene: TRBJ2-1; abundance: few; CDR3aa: CASSQASSTSGGLSSYNEQFF; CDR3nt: TGCGCCAGCAGCCAAGCCTCCTCGACTAGCGGGGGACTGAGCTCCTACAATGAGCAGTTCTTC
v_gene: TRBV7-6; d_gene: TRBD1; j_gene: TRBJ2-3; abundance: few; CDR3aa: CASSSWTGRPNTDTQYF; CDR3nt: TGTGCCAGCAGCTCCTGGACAGGGAGGCCCAACACAGATACGCAGTATTTT
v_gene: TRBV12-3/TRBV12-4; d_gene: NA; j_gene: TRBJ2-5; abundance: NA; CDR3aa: CASGERETQYF; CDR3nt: TGTGCCAGCGGAGAGAGAGAGACCCAGTACTTC
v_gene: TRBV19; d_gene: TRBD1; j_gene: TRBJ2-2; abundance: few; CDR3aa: CASRNRDRGLSGELFF; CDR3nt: TGTGCCAGTAGAAACCGGGACAGGGGGCTTAGCGGGGAGCTGTTTTTT
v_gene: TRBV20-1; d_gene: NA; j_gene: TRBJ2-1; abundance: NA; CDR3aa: CSARDAERIAYNEQFF; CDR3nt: TGCAGTGCTAGAGATGCGGAGAGAATCGCCTACAATGAGCAGTTCTTC
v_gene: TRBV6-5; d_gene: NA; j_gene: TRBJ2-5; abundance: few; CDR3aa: CASSPDRRGETQYF; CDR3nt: TGTGCCAGCAGTCCGGACAGGAGGGGGGAGACCCAGTACTTC
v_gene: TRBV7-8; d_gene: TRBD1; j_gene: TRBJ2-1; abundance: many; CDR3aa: CASTIRDRGYQQFF; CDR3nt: TGTGCCAGCACCATCCGGGACAGGGGGTACCAGCAGTTCTTC
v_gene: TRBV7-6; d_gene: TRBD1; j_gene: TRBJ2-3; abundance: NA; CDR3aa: CASSFRDRELTDTQYF; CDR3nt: TGTGCCAGCAGCTTCCGGGACAGGGAGCTCACAGATACGCAGTATTTT
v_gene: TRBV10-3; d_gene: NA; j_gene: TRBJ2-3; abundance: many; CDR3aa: CAISGGQAGLYF; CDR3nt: TGTGCCATCAGTGGTGGGCAGGCCGGTTTGTATTTT
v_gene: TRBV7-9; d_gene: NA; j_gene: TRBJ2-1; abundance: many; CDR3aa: CASSLAGTYNEQFF; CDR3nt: TGTGCCAGCAGCTTAGCGGGCACATACAATGAGCAGTTCTTC
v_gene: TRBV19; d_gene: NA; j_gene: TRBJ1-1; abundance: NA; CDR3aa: CASSIGQTEAFF; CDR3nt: TGTGCCAGTAGTATCGGACAGACTGAAGCTTTCTTT
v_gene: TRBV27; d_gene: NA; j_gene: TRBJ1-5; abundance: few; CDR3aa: CASSSGESNQPQHF; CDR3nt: TGTGCCAGCAGCTCCGGAGAGAGCAATCAGCCCCAGCATTTT
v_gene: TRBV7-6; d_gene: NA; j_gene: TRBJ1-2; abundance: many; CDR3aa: CASSSGLGGAPLEGYTF; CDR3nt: TGTGCCAGCAGCTCGGGGCTTGGAGGGGCGCCTCTTGAGGGCTACACCTTC
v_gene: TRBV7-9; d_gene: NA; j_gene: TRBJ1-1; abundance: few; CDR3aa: CASSLWILNTEAFF; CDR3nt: TGTGCCAGCAGCCTCTGGATTTTGAACACTGAAGCTTTCTTT
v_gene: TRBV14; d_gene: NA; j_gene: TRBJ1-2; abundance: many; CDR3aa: CASSHPSGYGYTF; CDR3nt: TGTGCCAGCAGTCACCCGTCTGGCTATGGCTACACCTTC
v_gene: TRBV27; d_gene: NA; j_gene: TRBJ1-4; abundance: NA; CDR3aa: CASSPQGGKLFF; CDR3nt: TGTGCCAGCAGCCCCCAGGGAGGGAAACTGTTTTTT
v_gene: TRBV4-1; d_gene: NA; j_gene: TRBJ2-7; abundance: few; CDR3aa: CASSRSFGDYEQYF; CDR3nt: TGCGCCAGCAGCCGCTCCTTTGGGGACTACGAGCAGTACTTC
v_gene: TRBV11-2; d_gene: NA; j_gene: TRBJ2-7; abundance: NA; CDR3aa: CASSLKDLGYYEQYF; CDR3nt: TGTGCCAGCAGCTTAAAAGATCTGGGCTACTACGAGCAGTACTTC
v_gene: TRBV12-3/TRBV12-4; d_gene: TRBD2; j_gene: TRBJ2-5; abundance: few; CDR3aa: CASSLAISGDQETQYF; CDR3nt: TGTGCCAGCAGTTTAGCGATTAGCGGGGATCAAGAGACCCAGTACTTC
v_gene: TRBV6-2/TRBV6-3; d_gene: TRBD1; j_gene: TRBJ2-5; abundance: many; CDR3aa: CASWERDSLLQETQYF; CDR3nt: TGTGCCAGCTGGGAGAGGGACAGCCTCCTTCAAGAGACCCAGTACTTC
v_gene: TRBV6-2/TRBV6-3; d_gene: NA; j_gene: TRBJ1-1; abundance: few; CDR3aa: CASSWEGMSNTEAFF; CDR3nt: TGTGCCAGCAGTTGGGAGGGAATGTCGAACACTGAAGCTTTCTTT
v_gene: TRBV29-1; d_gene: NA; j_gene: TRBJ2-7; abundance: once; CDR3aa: CSVWSSSYEQYF; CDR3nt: TGCAGCGTGTGGTCGAGCTCCTACGAGCAGTACTTC
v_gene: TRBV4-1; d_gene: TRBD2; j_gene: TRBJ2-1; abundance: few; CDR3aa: CASSQDRLAGANEQFF; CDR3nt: TGCGCCAGCAGCCAAGATCGACTAGCGGGGGCCAATGAGCAGTTCTTC
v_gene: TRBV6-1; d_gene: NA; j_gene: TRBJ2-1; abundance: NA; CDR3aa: CASRQGGSYNEQFF; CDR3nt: TGTGCCAGCAGGCAGGGGGGTTCCTACAATGAGCAGTTCTTC